This TCR beta chain was sequenced for a study of blood T cells in healthy people across ages. Germline V lookup: CDR1 SEHNR, CDR2 FQNEAQ (reference sequence). The CDR3 loop spans 13 amino acids. V was clipped by 2 bases and J by 5 bases, with 6 bases between them. Study-wide points: Nothing was known about donor CMV status, and this possibly confounded expanded clonotype changes.

This clonotype was seen only a few times. Its matching antigen is unknown. Healthy Russian Caucasian donors spanned ages 6 to 90 years. Combining a sample-barcoded 5' primer with a J-beta primer mix, a second PCR ran for about 6 to 12 cycles. Each TCR beta cDNA got a 12-nucleotide random molecular identifier. TCRdb re-analysed the 5' RACE reads in MiXCR, keeping a single row per CDR3 protein. The sample lists just under 550,000 distinct CDR3 sequences, less than 25% occurring once. This same sample was also part of a study on T cells of mothers and their children. That report adds: All donors were healthy and Caucasian; they were a few mothers and their six children.

The specimen was blood. The chain uses TRBV7-9 and TRBJ2-2, with D unclear. The source of this sequence is a boy aged 5-17 years in good health. CDR3 residues: CASSLSDTGELFF. CDR3 coding DNA: TGTGCCAGCAGCTTAAGTGATACCGGGGAGCTGTTTTTT.